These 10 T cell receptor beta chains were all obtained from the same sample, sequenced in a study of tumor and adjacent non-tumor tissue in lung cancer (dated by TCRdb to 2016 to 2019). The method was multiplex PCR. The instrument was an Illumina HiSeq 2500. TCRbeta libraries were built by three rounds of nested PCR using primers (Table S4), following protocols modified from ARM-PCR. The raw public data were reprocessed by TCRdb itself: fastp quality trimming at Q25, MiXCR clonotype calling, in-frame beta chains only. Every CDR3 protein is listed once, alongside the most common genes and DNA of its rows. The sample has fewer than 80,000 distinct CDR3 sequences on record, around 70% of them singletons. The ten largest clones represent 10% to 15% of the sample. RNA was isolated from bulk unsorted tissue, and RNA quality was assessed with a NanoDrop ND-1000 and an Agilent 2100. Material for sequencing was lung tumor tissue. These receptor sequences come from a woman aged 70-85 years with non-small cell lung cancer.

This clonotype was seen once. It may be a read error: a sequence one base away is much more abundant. This CDR3 reads CAYTDIRVYYTF. CDR3 sequence (DNA): TGTGCCTACACCGACATAAGGGTCTACTACACCTTC. This chain connects TRBV30 to TRBJ1-2; D gene ambiguous. The V end was cut by 7 bases, the J end by 10 bases, with 19 bases between. Germline V gene lookup returns CDR1 GTSNPN and CDR2 SVGIG (reference sequence). This CDR3 region has 12 residues.

CDR3 amino acids: CASRTSFTGELFF. DNA of the CDR3: TGTGCCAGCAGAACTTCGTTCACCGGGGAGCTGTTTTTT. This chain links TRBV12-3 or TRBV12-4 with TRBJ2-2, with D unresolved. The germline V and J ends were trimmed by 6 bases and 4 bases, with 9 bases remaining between them. The CDR3 spans 13 residues.

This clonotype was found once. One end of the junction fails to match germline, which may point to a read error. For the CDR3, the DNA is TGTACCAGCAGCTTAACTAGCGGCACAGATATACAGTATTTT. This gives the protein CTSSLTSGTDIQYF. This chain links TRBV11-3 with TRBJ2-3, with 8 bases fitting TRBD2. Germline CDR1 reads SGHNT; CDR2 reads YENEEA. The CDR3 covers 14 residues.

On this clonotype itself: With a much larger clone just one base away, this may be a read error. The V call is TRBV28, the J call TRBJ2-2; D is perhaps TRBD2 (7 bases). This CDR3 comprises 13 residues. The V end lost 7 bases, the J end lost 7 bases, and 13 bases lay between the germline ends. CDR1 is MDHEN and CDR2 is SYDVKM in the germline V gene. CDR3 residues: CASIGGLCGELFF. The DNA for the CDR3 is TGTGCCAGCATCGGGGGGCTATGCGGGGAGCTGTTTTTT.

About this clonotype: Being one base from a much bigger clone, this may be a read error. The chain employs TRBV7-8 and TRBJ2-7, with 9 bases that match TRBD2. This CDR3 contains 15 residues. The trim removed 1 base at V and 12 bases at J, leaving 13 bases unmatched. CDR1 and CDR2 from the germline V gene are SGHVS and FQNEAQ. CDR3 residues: CASSLEWTSERATYF. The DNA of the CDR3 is TGTGCCAGCAGCTTAGAATGGACTAGCGAGAGGGCCACGTACTTC.

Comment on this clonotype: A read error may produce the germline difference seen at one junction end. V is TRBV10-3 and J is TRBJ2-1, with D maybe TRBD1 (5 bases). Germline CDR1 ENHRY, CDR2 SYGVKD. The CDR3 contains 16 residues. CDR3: CTISVSDMSSYNEQFF. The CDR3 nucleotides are TGTACCATCAGTGTGTCGGACATGAGCTCCTACAATGAGCAGTTCTTC.

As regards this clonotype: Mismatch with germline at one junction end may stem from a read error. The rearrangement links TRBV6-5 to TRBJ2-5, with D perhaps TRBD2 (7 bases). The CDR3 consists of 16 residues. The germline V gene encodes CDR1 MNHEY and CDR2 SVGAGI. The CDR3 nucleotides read TGTGCCAGCAGTTACTCGCTTGGAGGGGGGGAAGAGACGCAGTACTTC. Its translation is CASSYSLGGGEETQYF.

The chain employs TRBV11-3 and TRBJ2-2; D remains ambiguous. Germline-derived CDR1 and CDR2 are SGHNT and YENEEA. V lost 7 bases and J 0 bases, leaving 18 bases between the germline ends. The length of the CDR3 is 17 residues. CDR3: CASNPRQSTSNTGELFF. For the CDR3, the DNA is TGTGCCAGCAACCCCCGTCAATCAACATCGAACACCGGGGAGCTGTTTTTT.

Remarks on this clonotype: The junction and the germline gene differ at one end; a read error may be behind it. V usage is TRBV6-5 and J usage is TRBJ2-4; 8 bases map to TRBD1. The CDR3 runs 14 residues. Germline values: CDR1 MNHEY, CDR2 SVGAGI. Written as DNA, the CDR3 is TGTGCCAACAGTTACCACCCGGGACAGGTCATTCGGTACTTC. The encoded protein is CANSYHPGQVIRYF.

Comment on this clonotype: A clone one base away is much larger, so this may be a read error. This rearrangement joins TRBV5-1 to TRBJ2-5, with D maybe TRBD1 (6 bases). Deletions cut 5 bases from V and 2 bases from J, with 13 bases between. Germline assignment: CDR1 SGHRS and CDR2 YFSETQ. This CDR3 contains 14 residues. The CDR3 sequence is CASSYQDRQETQYF. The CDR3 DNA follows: TGCGCCAGCAGTTACCAGGACAGACAAGAGACCCAGTACTTC.